This T cell receptor beta chain was observed in a study of CD8 T cells in Susac syndrome (dated by TCRdb to the late 2010s). About the full investigation: Whether CD8+ T cell activation and differentiation in Susac syndrome was antigen driven was tested using repertoire sequencing. Clonality of the CD8+ T cell repertoire was compared between around eleven healthy donors, about 14 Susac syndrome patients and roughly 15 multiple sclerosis patients.

Peripheral blood CD8+ and CD4+ T cells from healthy donors, Susac syndrome patients and multiple sclerosis patients were profiled by high-throughput TCR beta sequencing. Healthy donors were included as age- and sex-matched controls. CD8+ TEMRA cells were enriched by FACS, while bulk CD8+ and CD4+ T cells were purified by magnetic negative isolation. Blood was collected in EDTA tubes and processed within 24 hours, with PBMCs isolated through density gradient centrifugation. PBMCs destined for TCR sequencing were cryopreserved in liquid nitrogen and later thawed in a 37 °C water bath. The sorted or isolated CD4+, CD8+ and CD8+ TEMRA cells had a purity of 90% or higher. Study-level results and caveats: The TCR sequencing and HLA analysis was acknowledged to have included a relatively small number of individuals.

RNA was extracted with the RNeasy kit and about 0.45 to 1 ug was reverse transcribed using random hexamers. The immunoSEQ multiplex PCR assay, covering 54 Vbeta and 13 Jbeta segments, was used to amplify TCR beta CDR3 regions. PCR amplification bias was corrected using a synthetic template baseline for primer optimization and computational correction. The authors processed their data as follows. Reads were annotated to V, D and J genes per IMGT and analyzed with immunoSEQ Analyzer, keeping only productive sequences. To calculate clonality, Shannon entropy was normalized by log2 of the number of productive unique sequences and then subtracted from one. For each patient and control, public and private clones were evaluated within the 100 most prevalent clones. Clones were defined as Susac-specific if absent from the healthy and MS cohorts, from 1052 published viral clones and from other ImmuneACCESS disease sequences. The public reads were quality trimmed at Q25 with fastp and then assembled into clones with MiXCR by TCRdb, keeping productive beta chains. Here each entry gathers all rows of one CDR3 protein and keeps the most common genes and DNA. TCRdb, not the authors, supplied the V and J calls. A total of more than 110,000 distinct CDR3 sequences appear in this sample, around 94% of them only once. Approximately 0.3% of the sample is taken by the ten largest.

Germline trimming: 0 bases from V, 2 bases from J; junction bases outside gene matches: 7. Counted from cysteine to phenylalanine, this CDR3 has 16 amino acids. Only the CDR3 DNA is retained, 48 bases long and in frame from the first base. CDR1 LGHNA and CDR2 YSLEER are derived from the germline V gene. Concerning this clonotype itself: The clone's antigen remains unknown. Per-nucleotide qualities are absent, and no much larger clonotype sits a single base away.

Specimen: CD8+ T cells from PBMCs. The chain links TRBV4-3 with TRBJ2-7, with 7 junctional bases fitting TRBD1. The receptor was derived from a human donor in good health. The CDR3 reads CASSQDRQGETYEQYF. The nucleotide sequence is TGCGCCAGCAGCCAAGATCGGCAGGGGGAAACCTACGAGCAGTACTTC.